This is a list of T cell receptor beta chains from one sample in a study of blood T cell repertoires in COVID-19. Profiling relied on immunoSEQ multiplex PCR, and the TCRdb table lists in-frame clones only, not all of them. The sample records roughly 350,000 clones, less than 85% being singletons. Sequencing was carried out using peripheral blood. All receptors come from a woman younger than 30 with acute or convalescent COVID-19. Both conserved end residues are part of each CDR3. The D gene is left open where the match is weak. Clone size appears in some rows only: once, few, many, or a class for an expanded clone.

clone size,J gene,V gene,D gene,CDR3 DNA,CDR3 protein
NA,TRBJ1-1,TRBV7-9,TRBD1,TGTGCCAGCAGCTCACAGGGGGCCCAGGGCACTGAAGCTTTCTTT,CASSSQGAQGTEAFF
once,TRBJ1-1,TRBV5-1,TRBD1,TGCGCCAGCAGCTTGAGGACAGGGACGAACACTGAAGCTTTCTTT,CASSLRTGTNTEAFF
NA,TRBJ1-2,TRBV28,NA,TGTGCCAGCAGTTTAGTCGGGGGTGGCTACACCTTC,CASSLVGGGYTF
NA,TRBJ2-2,TRBV6-5,NA,TGTGCCAGCAGACTAGACATGAACACCGGGGAGCTGTTTTTT,CASRLDMNTGELFF
NA,TRBJ2-3,TRBV7-9,TRBD2,TGTGCCAGCAGCTTAGGGGCGTCAGCGGGAGACACAGATACGCAGTATTTT,CASSLGASAGDTDTQYF
NA,TRBJ2-2,TRBV5-6,NA,TGTGCCAGCAGCCACGAATGGGACACGAAGAACACCGGGGAGCTGTTTTTT,CASSHEWDTKNTGELFF
NA,TRBJ1-2,TRBV9,NA,TGTGCCAGCAGCTATGGGGGCAGCCAGAACTATGGCTACACCTTC,CASSYGGSQNYGYTF
NA,TRBJ1-1,TRBV11-1,TRBD1,TGTGCCAGCAGCTTTTCGGACAGGGGGCCTGAAGCTTTCTTT,CASSFSDRGPEAFF
NA,TRBJ2-5,TRBV29-1,NA,TGCAGCGTTGCGCAGGGACAAGAGACCCAGTACTTC,CSVAQGQETQYF
NA,TRBJ2-7,TRBV2,NA,TGTGCCAGCAGGGATCCCGGGATCATCCAGTACGAGCAGTACTTC,CASRDPGIIQYEQYF
NA,TRBJ1-2,TRBV28,NA,TGTGCCAGCAGTTTCTCCGACAGAAACTATGGCTACACCTTC,CASSFSDRNYGYTF
NA,TRBJ2-7,TRBV2,NA,TGTGCCAGCAGTGAAGAAGGTAACGCAGGATACGAGCAGTACTTC,CASSEEGNAGYEQYF
many,TRBJ1-1,TRBV27,TRBD1,TGTGCCAGCAGTTTTAAGGCAGGGGGCACTGAAGCTTTCTTT,CASSFKAGGTEAFF
NA,TRBJ2-3,TRBV2,TRBD1,TGTGCCAGAGGGGGGGGACAGGGAACAATAACGCAGTATTTT,CARGGGQGTITQYF
NA,TRBJ2-7,TRBV3-1/TRBV3-2,NA,TGTGCCAGCAGAGAATCCGGTGGCTCCTACGAGCAGTACTTC,CASRESGGSYEQYF
few,TRBJ1-6,TRBV6-5,NA,TGTGCCAGCAGTTACTCTCCGGGGTCCCTCCACTTT,CASSYSPGSLHF
few,TRBJ1-2,TRBV13,NA,TGTGCCAGCAGCAAATCGACAGTCCGGGGCTACACCTTC,CASSKSTVRGYTF
NA,TRBJ2-5,TRBV5-5,TRBD2,TGTGCCAGCAGCTCCTGGACTAGCGGGACGGAGACCCAGTACTTC,CASSSWTSGTETQYF
once,TRBJ1-1,TRBV4-1,NA,TGCGCCAGCAGCCCGTCTGGGGCGTATTACACTGAAGCTTTCTTT,CASSPSGAYYTEAFF
NA,TRBJ1-5,TRBV18,TRBD1,TGTGCCAGCTCATCCACCAAGGACAGGGGCATGGAGCCCCAGCATTTT,CASSSTKDRGMEPQHF
NA,TRBJ2-3,TRBV6-2/TRBV6-3,TRBD2,TGTGCCAGCAGTTACTCGAGGGGTAGCGGGAGCACAGATACGCAGTATTTT,CASSYSRGSGSTDTQYF
NA,TRBJ2-7,TRBV19,TRBD2,TGTGCCAGTAGTATAGATGGTACTAGCGGGAGAAGCGAGCAGTACTTC,CASSIDGTSGRSEQYF
NA,TRBJ2-3,TRBV5-4,TRBD2,TGTGCCAGCAGCTTGGGAGCGGGAGGGCCTGAGACGCAGTATTTT,CASSLGAGGPETQYF
NA,TRBJ1-6,TRBV11-2,NA,TGTGCCAGCAGCCCCTCCCGCCGAGGTACTAATTCACCCCTCCACTTT,CASSPSRRGTNSPLHF
NA,TRBJ1-4,TRBV14,TRBD1,TGTGCCAGCAGCCCGAACAGGGGTGGTGAAAAACTGTTTTTT,CASSPNRGGEKLFF
NA,TRBJ2-1,TRBV4-1,TRBD1,TGCGCCAGCAGCCAATTGACAGGGACGGGAAATGAGCAGTTCTTC,CASSQLTGTGNEQFF
once,TRBJ2-5,TRBV5-1,NA,TGCGCCAGCAGCTTGCTAGCCCTCCAAGAGACCCAGTACTTC,CASSLLALQETQYF
NA,TRBJ1-2,TRBV5-1,NA,TGCGCCAGCAGCTCCGACAGGTCCGACGGCTACACCTTC,CASSSDRSDGYTF
NA,TRBJ1-5,TRBV11-2,NA,TGTGCCAGCAGCACCCGGTCACAGCAGCCCCAGCATTTT,CASSTRSQQPQHF
NA,TRBJ2-7,TRBV19,TRBD1,TGTGCCAGTAGTTCGAGGACAGGGGGGACCTACGAGCAGTACTTC,CASSSRTGGTYEQYF
many,TRBJ1-6,TRBV6-5,NA,TGTGCCAGCGTGGAGACAGGTGATTCACCCCTCCACTTT,CASVETGDSPLHF
NA,TRBJ1-5,TRBV20-1,NA,TGCAGTGCTAGTTTTTCGGCAGGCAGCCAGCCCCAGCATTTT,CSASFSAGSQPQHF
NA,TRBJ2-5,TRBV5-3,TRBD2,TGTGCCAGAAGCACTTGGCGGGAGCTCCAAGAGACCCAGTACTTC,CARSTWRELQETQYF
NA,TRBJ2-6,TRBV24-1,NA,TGTGCCACCAGTTCAGGGGAACGCTCTGGGGCCAACGTCCTGACTTTC,CATSSGERSGANVLTF
NA,TRBJ2-5,TRBV7-2,NA,TGTGCCAGCAGCAACCTCCGGGAGACCCAGTACTTC,CASSNLRETQYF
NA,TRBJ2-7,TRBV29-1,NA,TGCAGCGTTGAAGATCTACGACCCGGGGAGCAGTACTTC,CSVEDLRPGEQYF
NA,TRBJ2-3,TRBV19,TRBD1,TGTGCCAGTAGTATTATGGCAGGGGGCAGGACAGATACGCAGTATTTT,CASSIMAGGRTDTQYF
NA,TRBJ1-6,TRBV5-8,TRBD1,TGTGCCAGCAGACCGGGACAGTTTCCAATTCCCCTCCACTTT,CASRPGQFPIPLHF
NA,TRBJ2-2,TRBV10-2,NA,TGCGCCAGCCTAAACGCGGCCGGGGAGCTGTTTTTT,CASLNAAGELFF
NA,TRBJ1-3,TRBV28,TRBD1,TGTGCCAGCAGAGCATCGGGACAGCGAAACACCATATATTTT,CASRASGQRNTIYF
few,TRBJ2-7,TRBV10-1,NA,TGCGCCAGCAGTGAAGGGACACTCTACGAGCAGTACTTC,CASSEGTLYEQYF
NA,TRBJ2-2,TRBV3-1/TRBV3-2,TRBD1,TGTGCCAGCAGCCAAGGACAGGGGGGGATCGGGGAGCTGTTTTTT,CASSQGQGGIGELFF
NA,TRBJ2-7,TRBV20-1,NA,TGCAGTGCTTACAGGGAGGGCGAGCAGTACTTC,CSAYREGEQYF
NA,TRBJ1-4,TRBV2,NA,TGTGCCAGCAGTGGATCGAAATACAGGGAAGCCGCGACTAATGAAAAACTGTTTTTT,CASSGSKYREAATNEKLFF
NA,TRBJ2-7,TRBV6-1,NA,TGTGCCAGCAGTGTTGGGGCAAGAACCTACGAGCAGTACTTC,CASSVGARTYEQYF
NA,TRBJ1-5,TRBV27,NA,TGTGCCAGCAGTTCAGGGTCTAATCAGCCCCAGCATTTT,CASSSGSNQPQHF
NA,TRBJ2-1,TRBV19,NA,TGTGCCAGTAGTATTCAGGGGGCGGGAGCCTACAATGAGCAGTTCTTC,CASSIQGAGAYNEQFF